This is a list of T cell receptor beta chains from one sample in a study of T cells in Graves' hyperthyroidism and ophthalmopathy. One entry per CDR3 protein results from TCRdb running MiXCR on the multiplex PCR reads. The sample carries 250,000 to 300,000 distinct CDR3 sequences, roughly 15% recorded once. Sequencing was performed on blood. The origin of the receptors is a woman under 40 with Graves' hyperthyroidism that later progressed to Graves' ophthalmopathy. CDR3s include the opening cysteine and the closing phenylalanine or tryptophan. The D gene is left open where the match is weak. Size is omitted from some rows. Given values are once, few, many or a class for expanded clones.

.	TRBD2	TRBJ2-7	TRBV11-3	CASSSGLARIYEQYF	TGTGCCAGCAGCTCCGGACTAGCTCGTATCTACGAGCAGTACTTC
few	TRBD1	TRBJ2-1	TRBV6-4	CASSDFNRDRVNEQFF	TGTGCCAGCAGTGACTTTAACCGGGACAGGGTCAATGAGCAGTTCTTC
.	TRBD1	TRBJ2-7	TRBV4-1	CASSQPHDRVPEQYF	TGCGCCAGCAGCCAACCCCATGACAGGGTGCCCGAGCAGTACTTC
.	.	TRBJ1-2	TRBV5-8	CASSMGQVNYGYTF	TGTGCCAGCAGCATGGGGCAGGTCAACTATGGCTACACCTTC
many	.	TRBJ1-4	TRBV30	CAWSSSGKLFF	TGTGCCTGGAGTTCTTCCGGAAAACTGTTTTTT
many	TRBD2	TRBJ2-1	TRBV20-1	CSATTGGDREQFF	TGCAGTGCGACAACGGGGGGGGACCGTGAGCAGTTCTTC
many	.	TRBJ2-1	TRBV13	CASSLGLSQNEQFF	TGTGCCAGCAGCTTAGGTCTTTCCCAAAATGAGCAGTTCTTC
.	.	TRBJ1-1	TRBV11-1	CASSQRGISEAFF	TGTGCCAGCAGCCAACGGGGGATCTCTGAAGCTTTCTTT
few	.	TRBJ2-1	TRBV24-1	CATSRNRGIEQFF	TGTGCCACCAGTCGAAACCGCGGGATCGAGCAGTTCTTC
once	.	TRBJ1-2	TRBV9	CASSLVDESYGYTF	TGTGCCAGCAGCCTCGTTGACGAGAGCTATGGCTACACCTTC
.	.	TRBJ2-7	TRBV4-2	CASSQDLLAGNYEQYF	TGTGCCAGCAGCCAAGATCTTTTGGCAGGGAACTACGAGCAGTACTTC
many	TRBD2	TRBJ2-1	TRBV30	CAWSRREGQVEQFF	TGTGCCTGGAGTAGGCGGGAGGGCCAGGTTGAGCAGTTCTTC
many	TRBD1	TRBJ1-2	TRBV2	CASSAEGQGGYGYTF	TGTGCCAGCAGCGCTGAGGGACAGGGGGGCTATGGCTACACCTTC
once	.	TRBJ2-5	TRBV20-1	CSAREDAQYF	TGCAGTGCTAGAGAGGATGCCCAGTACTTC
many	TRBD2	TRBJ2-7	TRBV6-2/TRBV6-3	CASSYRTSGLPYEQYF	TGTGCCAGCAGTTATAGGACTAGCGGTCTTCCCTACGAGCAGTACTTC
many	TRBD1	TRBJ2-2	TRBV6-2/TRBV6-3	CASSYSGTGKTNTGELFF	TGTGCCAGCAGTTACTCCGGGACAGGGAAAACGAACACCGGGGAGCTGTTTTTT
.	TRBD2	TRBJ2-3	TRBV20-1	CSATTRWSGITDTQYF	TGCAGTGCTACCACGAGGTGGAGCGGGATTACAGATACGCAGTATTTT
.	.	TRBJ2-7	TRBV5-1	CASSRRDGSSYEQYF	TGCGCCAGCAGCAGACGGGACGGGAGCTCCTACGAGCAGTACTTC
.	.	TRBJ2-5	TRBV14	CASSQVPSYETQYF	TGTGCCAGCAGCCAAGTCCCTAGCTACGAGACCCAGTACTTC
many	.	TRBJ2-7	TRBV6-2/TRBV6-3	CASTRETGIYEQYF	TGTGCCAGCACAAGGGAAACAGGAATCTACGAGCAGTACTTC
many	.	TRBJ1-1	TRBV4-3	CASSQGLMNTEAFF	TGCGCCAGCAGCCAAGGGTTGATGAACACTGAAGCTTTCTTT
many	TRBD1	TRBJ2-7	TRBV28	CASSLPKEGTGSPYEQYF	TGTGCCAGCAGTTTACCCAAGGAGGGGACAGGGAGCCCTTACGAGCAGTACTTC
many	TRBD2	TRBJ2-1	TRBV3-1	CASSQYTSGRAKPHNEQFF	TGTGCCAGCAGCCAATATACTAGCGGGAGGGCCAAACCGCACAATGAGCAGTTCTTC
many	.	TRBJ2-1	TRBV3-1	CASSPSLGYNEQFF	TGTGCCAGCAGCCCGAGTTTGGGCTACAATGAGCAGTTCTTC
many	TRBD2	TRBJ2-7	TRBV5-6	CASSWVTSDYEQYF	TGTGCCAGCAGCTGGGTTACTAGCGACTACGAGCAGTACTTC
.	.	TRBJ2-6	TRBV28	CASSPRFSGANVLTF	TGTGCCAGCAGTCCCCGGTTTTCTGGGGCCAACGTCCTGACTTTC
many	.	TRBJ2-3	TRBV7-3	CASSLSGGSTDTQYF	TGTGCCAGCAGCCTGAGCGGTGGCAGCACAGATACGCAGTATTTT
many	.	TRBJ1-1	TRBV30	CAWRGGGNAEAFF	TGTGCCTGGAGAGGGGGGGGAAACGCTGAAGCTTTCTTT
many	.	TRBJ1-2	TRBV6-1	CASSEIVRQYGYTF	TGTGCCAGCAGTGAAATTGTACGGCAGTATGGCTACACCTTC
many	.	TRBJ2-5	TRBV20-1	CSARPFAGNLETQYF	TGCAGTGCTAGACCCTTCGCGGGAAACCTCGAGACCCAGTACTTC
many	.	TRBJ1-4	TRBV28	CASSLMGGAGEKLFF	TGTGCCAGCAGTTTGATGGGGGGCGCGGGTGAAAAACTGTTTTTT
.	TRBD1	TRBJ2-5	TRBV29-1	CSALTGQETQYF	TGCAGCGCATTGACAGGGCAAGAGACCCAGTACTTC
many	.	TRBJ1-2	TRBV2	CASSEGSNYGYTF	TGTGCCAGCAGTGAAGGCAGCAACTATGGCTACACCTTC
few	.	TRBJ2-7	TRBV18	CASSPRGGDAYEQYF	TGTGCCAGCTCACCACGAGGTGGGGACGCCTACGAGCAGTACTTC
many	TRBD2	TRBJ2-7	TRBV11-2	CASSLDEIAGGVEQYF	TGTGCCAGCAGCTTAGATGAGATAGCGGGGGGGGTCGAGCAGTACTTC
many	TRBD2	TRBJ2-2	TRBV6-1	CASRTLAGVFGELFF	TGTGCCAGCAGAACCCTAGCGGGAGTATTCGGGGAGCTGTTTTTT
many	TRBD1	TRBJ2-7	TRBV27	CASSLRTGVYEQYF	TGTGCCAGCAGTTTAAGGACAGGGGTCTACGAGCAGTACTTC
many	TRBD2	TRBJ2-3	TRBV2	CASKREGSSSTDTQYF	TGTGCCAGCAAGCGGGAGGGCTCCTCTAGCACAGATACGCAGTATTTT
many	TRBD1	TRBJ1-4	TRBV6-1	CASSDRGLREKLFF	TGTGCCAGCAGTGACAGGGGGCTAAGAGAAAAACTGTTTTTT
many	TRBD2	TRBJ2-3	TRBV5-1	CASSLEAGASPDTQYF	TGCGCCAGCAGCTTAGAAGCGGGAGCAAGTCCAGATACGCAGTATTTT
many	TRBD1	TRBJ1-2	TRBV12-3/TRBV12-4	CASSPGTGARGYTF	TGTGCCAGCAGTCCCGGGACAGGGGCGCGAGGCTACACCTTC